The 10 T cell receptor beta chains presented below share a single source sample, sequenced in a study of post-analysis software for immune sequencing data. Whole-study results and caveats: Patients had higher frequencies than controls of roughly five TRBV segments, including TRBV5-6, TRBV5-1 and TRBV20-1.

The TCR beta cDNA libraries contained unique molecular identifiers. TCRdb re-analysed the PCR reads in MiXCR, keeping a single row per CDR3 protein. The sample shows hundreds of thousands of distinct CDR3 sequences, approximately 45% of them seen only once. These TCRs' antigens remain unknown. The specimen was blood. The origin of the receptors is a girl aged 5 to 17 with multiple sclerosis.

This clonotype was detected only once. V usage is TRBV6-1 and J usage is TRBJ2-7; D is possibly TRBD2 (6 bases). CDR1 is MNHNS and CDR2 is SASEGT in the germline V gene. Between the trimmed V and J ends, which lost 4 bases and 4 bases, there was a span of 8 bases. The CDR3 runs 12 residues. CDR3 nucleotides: TGTGCCAGCAGTGTTCGGGAGTACGAGCAGTACTTC. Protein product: CASSVREYEQYF.

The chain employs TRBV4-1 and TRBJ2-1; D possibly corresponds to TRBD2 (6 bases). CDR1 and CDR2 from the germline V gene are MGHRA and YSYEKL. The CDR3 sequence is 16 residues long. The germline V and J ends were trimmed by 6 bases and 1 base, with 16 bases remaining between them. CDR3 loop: CASSLWGVISYNEQFF. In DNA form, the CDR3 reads TGCGCCAGCAGTCTGTGGGGGGTTATATCCTACAATGAGCAGTTCTTC.

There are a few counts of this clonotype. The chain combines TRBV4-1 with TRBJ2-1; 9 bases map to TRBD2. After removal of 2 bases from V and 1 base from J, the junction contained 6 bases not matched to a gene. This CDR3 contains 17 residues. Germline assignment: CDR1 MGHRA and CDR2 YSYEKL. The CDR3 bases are TGCGCCAGCAGCCAACCCGGGACTAGCAATTCCTACAATGAGCAGTTCTTC. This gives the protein CASSQPGTSNSYNEQFF.

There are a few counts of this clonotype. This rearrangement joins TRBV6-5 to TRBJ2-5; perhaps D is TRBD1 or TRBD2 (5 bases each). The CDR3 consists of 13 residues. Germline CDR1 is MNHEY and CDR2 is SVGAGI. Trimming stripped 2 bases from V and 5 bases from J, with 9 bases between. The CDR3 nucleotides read TGTGCCAGCAGTTACCCCGGGGCGGAGACCCAGTACTTC. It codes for CASSYPGAETQYF.

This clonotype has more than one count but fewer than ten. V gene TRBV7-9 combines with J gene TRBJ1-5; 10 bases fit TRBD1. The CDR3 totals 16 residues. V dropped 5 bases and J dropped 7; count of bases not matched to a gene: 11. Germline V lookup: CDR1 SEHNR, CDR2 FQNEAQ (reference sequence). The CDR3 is CASSGPGTGVGQPQHF. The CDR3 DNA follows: TGTGCCAGCAGCGGTCCCGGGACAGGGGTGGGACAGCCCCAGCATTTT.

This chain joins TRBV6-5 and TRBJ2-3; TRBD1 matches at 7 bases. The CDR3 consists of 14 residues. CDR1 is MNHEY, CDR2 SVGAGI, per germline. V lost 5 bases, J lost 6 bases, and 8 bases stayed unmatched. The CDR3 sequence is CASSDRDRRDTQYF. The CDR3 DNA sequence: TGTGCCAGCAGTGACCGGGACAGACGGGATACGCAGTATTTT.

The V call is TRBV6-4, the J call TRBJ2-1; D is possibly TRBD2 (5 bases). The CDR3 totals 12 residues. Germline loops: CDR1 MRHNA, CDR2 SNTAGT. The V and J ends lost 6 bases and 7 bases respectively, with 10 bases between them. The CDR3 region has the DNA TGTGCCAGCAGGCTAGCTCAGAATGAGCAGTTCTTC. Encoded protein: CASRLAQNEQFF.

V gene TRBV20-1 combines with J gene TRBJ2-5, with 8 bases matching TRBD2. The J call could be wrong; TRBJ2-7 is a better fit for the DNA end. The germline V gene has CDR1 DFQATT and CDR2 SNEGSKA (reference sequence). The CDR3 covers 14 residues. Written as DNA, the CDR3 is TGCAGTGCGACTCGGGGGACTAGACCCGACGAGCAGTACTTC. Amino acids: CSATRGTRPDEQYF.

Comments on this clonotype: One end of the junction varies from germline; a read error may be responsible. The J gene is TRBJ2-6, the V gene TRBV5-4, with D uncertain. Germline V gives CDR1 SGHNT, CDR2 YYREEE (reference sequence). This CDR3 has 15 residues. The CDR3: CASGLEGAGANVLTF. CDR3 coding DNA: TGTGCCAGCGGCTTGGAAGGAGCAGGGGCCAACGTCCTGACTTTC.

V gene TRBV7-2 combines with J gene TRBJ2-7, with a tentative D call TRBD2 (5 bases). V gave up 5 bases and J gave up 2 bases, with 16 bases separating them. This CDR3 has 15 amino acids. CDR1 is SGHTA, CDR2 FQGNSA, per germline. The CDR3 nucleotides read TGTGCCAGCAGCGGAGGCCTGAGACTTCCCTACGAGCAGTACTTC. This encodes CASSGGLRLPYEQYF.